This TCR beta chain comes out of a study of blood T cell repertoires in COVID-19. Across the study: Both acute and convalescent COVID-19 samples were obtained from the United States, Italy and Spain. Nucleic acid was either cDNA or gDNA, and it came from T cells, B-cell-depleted T cells, or PBMCs.

Some clones are missing from TCRdb's copy, which holds only in-frame ones; the method was immunoSEQ multiplex PCR. Altogether about 100,000 clones are present, just over 85% being singletons, with the ten largest covering 10% to 15%. Input material: peripheral blood. The source is an older woman in a cohort sampled during active or convalescent COVID-19.

CDR3 coding DNA: TGTGCCAGCAGGGGACAGGGGCTGTACTACGAGCAGTACTTC. Protein product: CASRGQGLYYEQYF. This sequence joins TRBV6-5 and TRBJ2-7; 10 bases are a match to TRBD1. The CDR3 covers 14 residues. Losses at the gene ends were 6 bases for V and 3 bases for J; bases not matched to a gene: 5. Per germline, CDR1 MNHEY and CDR2 SVGAGI.